The clone carrying this T cell receptor (beta chain) was counted once. The sample belongs to a study of blood T cell repertoires in COVID-19. Study-wide context: Collection of acute and convalescent COVID-19 samples took place in the United States, Italy and Spain. Nucleic acid was either cDNA or gDNA, and it came from T cells, B-cell-depleted T cells, or PBMCs.

The study recruited people aged about 18 to 95 years across more than 20 US areas. A case of COVID-19 had been met by exposed participants within 2 weeks before study entry. Measured with immunoSEQ multiplex PCR; TCRdb has only the in-frame clones, and not every one. The sample consists of nearly 300,000 clones, about 90% of them appearing once. The origin of this receptor is a woman aged 45-60 years who had been exposed to COVID-19. Material for sequencing was PBMCs or T cells enriched from blood (not recorded which).

CDR3 in DNA: TGTGCCAGCAGTGAGAAGGCAGGGGGCACAGATACGCAGTATTTT. Translation gives CASSEKAGGTDTQYF. V and J are TRBV6-1 and TRBJ2-3; D may be TRBD1 (6 bases). V lost 3 bases and J 1 base, leaving 11 bases between the germline ends. CDR1 is MNHNS and CDR2 is SASEGT in the germline V gene. The CDR3 loop spans 15 amino acids.